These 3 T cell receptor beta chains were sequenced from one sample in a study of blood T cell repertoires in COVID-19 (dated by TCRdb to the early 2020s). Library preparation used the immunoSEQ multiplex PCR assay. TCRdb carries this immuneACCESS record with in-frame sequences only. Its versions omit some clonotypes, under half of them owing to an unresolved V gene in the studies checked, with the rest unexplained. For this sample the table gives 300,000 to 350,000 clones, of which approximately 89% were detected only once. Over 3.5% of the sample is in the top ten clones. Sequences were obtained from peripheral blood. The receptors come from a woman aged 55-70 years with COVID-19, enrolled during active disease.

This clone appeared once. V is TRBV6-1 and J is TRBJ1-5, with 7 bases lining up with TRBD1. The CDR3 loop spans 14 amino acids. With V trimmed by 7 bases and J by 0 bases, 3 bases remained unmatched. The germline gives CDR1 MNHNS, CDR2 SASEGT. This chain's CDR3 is CASTDRASNQPQHF. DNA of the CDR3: TGTGCCAGCACTGACAGGGCTAGCAATCAGCCCCAGCATTTT.

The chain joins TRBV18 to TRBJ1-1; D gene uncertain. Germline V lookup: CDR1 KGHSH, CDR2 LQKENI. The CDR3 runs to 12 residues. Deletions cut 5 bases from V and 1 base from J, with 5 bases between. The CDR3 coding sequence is TGTGCCAGCTCAGGGCCGAACACTGAAGCTTTCTTT. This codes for CASSGPNTEAFF.

The CDR3 spells CASSQGGSVFYEQYF. For the CDR3, the DNA is TGTGCCAGCAGCCAAGGCGGTAGCGTCTTCTACGAGCAGTACTTC. The V gene is TRBV3-1 (or the pseudogene TRBV3-2), the J gene TRBJ2-7, with TRBD2 as a possible D gene (5 bases). CDR1 and CDR2 from the germline V gene are LGHDT and YNNKEL (reference sequence). This CDR3 spans 15 amino acids. Trimming shortened V by 1 base and J by 3 bases, and 13 bases separated the two germline ends.